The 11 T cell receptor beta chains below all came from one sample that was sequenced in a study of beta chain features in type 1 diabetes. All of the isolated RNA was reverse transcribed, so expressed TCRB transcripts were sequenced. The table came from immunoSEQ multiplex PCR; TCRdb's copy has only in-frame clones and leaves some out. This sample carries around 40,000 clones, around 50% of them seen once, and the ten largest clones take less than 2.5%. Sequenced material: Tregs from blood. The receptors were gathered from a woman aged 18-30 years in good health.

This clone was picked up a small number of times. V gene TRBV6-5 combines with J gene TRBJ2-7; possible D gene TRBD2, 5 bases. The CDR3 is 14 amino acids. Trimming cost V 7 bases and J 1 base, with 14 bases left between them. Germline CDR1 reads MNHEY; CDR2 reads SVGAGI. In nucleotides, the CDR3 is TGTGCCAGCAAGGAAGTAAGCGGATCCTACGAGCAGTACTTC. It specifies CASKEVSGSYEQYF.

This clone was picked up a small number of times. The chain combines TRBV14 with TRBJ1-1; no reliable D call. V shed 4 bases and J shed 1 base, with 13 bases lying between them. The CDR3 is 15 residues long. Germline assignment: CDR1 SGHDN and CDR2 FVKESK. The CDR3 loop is CASSPRRRWNTEAFF. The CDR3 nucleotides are TGTGCCAGCAGCCCGCGGCGGCGGTGGAACACTGAAGCTTTCTTT. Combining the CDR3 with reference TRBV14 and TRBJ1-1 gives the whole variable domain EAGVTQFPSHSVIEKGQTVTLRCDPISGHDNLYWYRRVMGKEIKFLLHFVKESKQDESGMPNNRFLAERTGGTYSTLKVQPAELEDSGVYFCASSPRRRWNTEAFFGQGTRLTVV.

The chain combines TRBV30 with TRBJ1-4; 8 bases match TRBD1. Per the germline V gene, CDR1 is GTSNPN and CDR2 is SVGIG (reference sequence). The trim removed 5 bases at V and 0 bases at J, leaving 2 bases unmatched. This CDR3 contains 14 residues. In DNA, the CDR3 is TGTGCCTGGGGGGACAGGACAACTAATGAAAAACTGTTTTTT. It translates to CAWGDRTTNEKLFF. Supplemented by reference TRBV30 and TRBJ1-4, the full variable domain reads SQTIHQWPATLVQPVGSPLSLECTVEGTSNPNLYWYRQAAGRGLQLLFYSVGIGQISSEVPQNLSASRPQDRQFILSSKKLLLSDSGFYLCAWGDRTTNEKLFFGSGTQLSVL.

The CDR3 DNA reads TGTGCCAGCATCACAAGGACAGGCACCGGGGAGCTGTTTTTT. It codes for CASITRTGTGELFF. The rearrangement joins TRBV6-1 to TRBJ2-2, with 7 bases identical to TRBD1. There are 14 residues in the CDR3. CDR1 is MNHNS and CDR2 is SASEGT in the germline V gene. V lost 7 bases to trimming and J lost 4 bases; unmatched junction nucleotides: 6.

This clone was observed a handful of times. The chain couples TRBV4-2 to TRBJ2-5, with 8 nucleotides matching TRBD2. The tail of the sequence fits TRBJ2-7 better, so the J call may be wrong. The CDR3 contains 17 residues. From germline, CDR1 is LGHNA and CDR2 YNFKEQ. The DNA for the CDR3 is TGTGCCAGCAGCCAAGATGTAAGACTAGCGACAGGCTACGAGCAGTACTTC. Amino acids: CASSQDVRLATGYEQYF.

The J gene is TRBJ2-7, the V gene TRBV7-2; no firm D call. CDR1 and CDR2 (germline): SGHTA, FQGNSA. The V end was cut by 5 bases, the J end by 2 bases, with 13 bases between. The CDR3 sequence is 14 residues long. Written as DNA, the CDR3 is TGTGCCAGCAGCCAAACAGTGTCCGCCTACGAGCAGTACTTC. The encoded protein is CASSQTVSAYEQYF.

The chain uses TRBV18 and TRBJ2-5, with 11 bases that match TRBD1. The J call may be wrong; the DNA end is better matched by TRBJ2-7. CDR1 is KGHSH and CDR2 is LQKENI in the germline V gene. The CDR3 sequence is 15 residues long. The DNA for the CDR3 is TGTGCCAGCTCGTCCGGGACAGGGGGTGCCTACGAGCAGTACTTC. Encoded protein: CASSSGTGGAYEQYF.

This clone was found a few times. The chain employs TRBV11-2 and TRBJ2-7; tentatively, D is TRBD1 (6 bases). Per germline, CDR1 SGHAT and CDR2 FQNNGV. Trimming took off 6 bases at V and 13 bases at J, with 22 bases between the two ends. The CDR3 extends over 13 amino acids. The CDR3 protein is CASSRIGTSKLYF. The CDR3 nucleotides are TGTGCCAGCAGTCGGATCGGGACATCCAAACTCTACTTC.

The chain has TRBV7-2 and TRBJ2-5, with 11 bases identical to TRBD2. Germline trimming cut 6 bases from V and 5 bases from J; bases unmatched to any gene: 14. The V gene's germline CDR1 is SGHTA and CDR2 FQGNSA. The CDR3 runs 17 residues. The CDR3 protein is CASSPSRLAGGRETQYF. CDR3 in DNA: TGTGCCAGCAGTCCATCCCGGCTAGCGGGAGGTCGGGAGACCCAGTACTTC.

The CDR3 bases are TGTGCCAGCAGTTCCCCGGGACAGGGGTTCGAAAAACTGTTTTTT. Amino acids: CASSSPGQGFEKLFF. The chain combines TRBV28 with TRBJ1-4; TRBD1 matches 10 bases. The CDR3 is 15 amino acids. V gave up 4 bases and J gave up 8 bases; unmatched junction bases: 7. In germline, CDR1 is MDHEN, CDR2 SYDVKM.

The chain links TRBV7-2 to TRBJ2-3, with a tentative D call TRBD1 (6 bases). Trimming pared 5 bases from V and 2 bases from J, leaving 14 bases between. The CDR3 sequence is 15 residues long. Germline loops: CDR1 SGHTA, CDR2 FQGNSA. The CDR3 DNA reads TGTGCCAGCAGCCCTCAGGGGCGAACCACAGATACGCAGTATTTT. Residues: CASSPQGRTTDTQYF. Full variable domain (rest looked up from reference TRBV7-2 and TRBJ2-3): GAGVSQSPSNKVTEKGKDVELRCDPISGHTALYWYRQSLGQGLEFLIYFQGNSAPDKSGLPSDRFSAERTGGSVSTLTIQRTQQEDSAVYLCASSPQGRTTDTQYFGPGTRLTVL.